This TCR beta chain was profiled in a study of cytomegalovirus exposure and HLA in healthy donors. Broader study findings: While the bulk of TCR sequences proved rare, some public TCRs turned up in many donors. According to reports, the classifier identified cytomegalovirus status with high specificity and sensitivity. The study designated roughly 160 TCR beta chains cytomegalovirus-associated.

This clone was recorded only once. Its antigen is not known. Assay: immunoSEQ multiplex PCR; the TCRdb copy retains only in-frame clones and omits some. This table has fewer than 150,000 clones, around 90% appearing once. Looked up from germline, CDR1 is GTSNPN and CDR2 is SVGIG (reference sequence). Trimming shortened V by 4 bases and J by 10 bases, and 11 bases separated the two germline ends. CDR3 size: 12 residues. The chain combines TRBV30 with TRBJ1-6; perhaps TRBD1 as D (5 bases). What was sequenced was PBMCs. The receptor comes from a woman in her late teens or twenties in good health and CMV-seropositive. The CDR3 region is CAWTRDGSPLHF. CDR3 DNA: TGTGCCTGGACCAGGGATGGGTCACCCCTCCACTTT.